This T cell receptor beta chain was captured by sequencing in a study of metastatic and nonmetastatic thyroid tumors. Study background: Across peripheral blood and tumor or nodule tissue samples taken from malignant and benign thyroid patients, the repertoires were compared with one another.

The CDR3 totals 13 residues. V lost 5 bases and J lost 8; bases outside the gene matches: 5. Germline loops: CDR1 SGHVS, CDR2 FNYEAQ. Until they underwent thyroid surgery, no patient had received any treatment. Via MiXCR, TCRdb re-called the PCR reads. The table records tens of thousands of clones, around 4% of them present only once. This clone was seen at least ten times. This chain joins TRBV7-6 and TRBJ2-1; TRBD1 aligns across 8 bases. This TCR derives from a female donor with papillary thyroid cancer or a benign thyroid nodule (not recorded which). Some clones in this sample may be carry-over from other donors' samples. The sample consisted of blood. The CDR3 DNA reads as TGTGCCAGCAGCCAACTGACAGGGGATGAGCAGTTCTTC. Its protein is CASSQLTGDEQFF. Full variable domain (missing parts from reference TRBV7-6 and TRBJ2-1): GAGVSQSPRYKVTKRGQDVALRCDPISGHVSLYWYRQALGQGPEFLTYFNYEAQQDKSGLPNDRFSAERPEGSISTLTIQRTEQRDSAMYRCASSQLTGDEQFFGPGTRLTVL.